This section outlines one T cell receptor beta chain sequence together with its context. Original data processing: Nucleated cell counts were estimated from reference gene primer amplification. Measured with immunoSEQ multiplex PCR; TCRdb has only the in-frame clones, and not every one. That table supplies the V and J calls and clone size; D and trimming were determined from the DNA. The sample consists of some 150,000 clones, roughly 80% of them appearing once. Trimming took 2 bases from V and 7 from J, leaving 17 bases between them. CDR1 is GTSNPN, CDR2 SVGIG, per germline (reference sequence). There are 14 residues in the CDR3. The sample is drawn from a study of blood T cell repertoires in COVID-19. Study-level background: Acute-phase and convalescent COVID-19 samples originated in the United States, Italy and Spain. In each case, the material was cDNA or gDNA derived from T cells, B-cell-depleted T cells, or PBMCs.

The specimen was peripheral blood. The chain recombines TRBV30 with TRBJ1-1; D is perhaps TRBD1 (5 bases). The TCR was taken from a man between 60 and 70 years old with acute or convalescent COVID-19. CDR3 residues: CAWSSFDRAFEAFF. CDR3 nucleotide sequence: TGTGCCTGGAGTTCGTTCGACAGAGCCTTTGAAGCTTTCTTT. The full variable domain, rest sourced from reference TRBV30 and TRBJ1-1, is SQTIHQWPATLVQPVGSPLSLECTVEGTSNPNLYWYRQAAGRGLQLLFYSVGIGQISSEVPQNLSASRPQDRQFILSSKKLLLSDSGFYLCAWSSFDRAFEAFFGQGTRLTVV.